One sample yielded the 6 T cell receptor beta chains listed below, sequenced in a study of cytomegalovirus exposure and HLA in healthy donors (dated by TCRdb to the late 2010s). The library was made by the immunoSEQ multiplex PCR assay. A mixture of 60 forward primers for TCR Vbeta segments and 13 reverse primers for TCR Jbeta segments was used in the multiplex PCR. TCRdb provides this immuneACCESS table in a form limited to in-frame rearrangements. Some clones are lacking; in checked studies, under half of them reflect an unresolved V gene, and why the rest are absent is not known. Here the sample has about 150,000 clones; approximately 82% occur a single time. The ten largest make up about 6.4% of the sample. Material: PBMCs. All receptors derive from a woman aged 45-65 years in good health and CMV-seropositive.

This clone was detected a few times. The CDR3 DNA reads as TGTGCCAGTAGTAAGAGGACAGGGAGCTCCTACGAGCAGTACTTC. Encoded protein: CASSKRTGSSYEQYF. The chain joins TRBV19 to TRBJ2-7; 8 nucleotides line up with TRBD1. The germline CDR1 and CDR2 sequences are LNHDA and SQIVND (reference sequence). V dropped 4 bases and J dropped 0; count of bases not matched to a gene: 5. This CDR3 is built from 15 residues.

The rearrangement uses TRBV19 and TRBJ2-7; tentative D call: TRBD1 (5 bases). CDR1 is LNHDA and CDR2 is SQIVND in the germline V gene (reference sequence). The V end was cut by 1 base, the J end by 0 bases, with 10 bases between. The CDR3 has 15 residues. The CDR3: CASSIALTASYEQYF. For the CDR3, the DNA is TGTGCCAGTAGTATAGCTCTGACAGCCTCCTACGAGCAGTACTTC.

The chain recombines TRBV27 with TRBJ2-3, with a weak D call TRBD2 (5 bases). V was trimmed by 5 bases and J by 2 bases, leaving 17 bases between them. The CDR3 runs 16 residues. Per the germline V gene, CDR1 is MNHEY and CDR2 is SMNVEV (reference sequence). The CDR3 nucleotides are TGTGCCAGCAGTCTTACTAGAGCCTTACCCACAGATACGCAGTATTTT. Translating gives CASSLTRALPTDTQYF.

The V and J genes are TRBV14 and TRBJ1-4; D call uncertain. V gave up 2 bases and J gave up 10 bases, with 11 bases separating them. This CDR3 region has 13 residues. Germline-derived CDR1 and CDR2 are SGHDN and FVKESK. CDR3 protein: CASSQIEGRKLFF. CDR3 DNA sequence: TGTGCCAGCAGCCAAATCGAAGGGAGAAAACTGTTTTTT.

The rearrangement joins TRBV10-1 to TRBJ2-2, with TRBD2 as a possible D gene (5 bases). Germline V lookup: CDR1 WNHNN, CDR2 SYGVQD (reference sequence). The CDR3 runs 16 residues. V was pared by 3 bases and J by 0 bases, with 11 bases between. The CDR3: CASSDTRTANTGELFF. The CDR3 bases are TGCGCCAGCAGTGATACTAGGACGGCGAACACCGGGGAGCTGTTTTTT.

This clone turned up a few times. The chain carries TRBV11-2 and TRBJ1-4; 7 nucleotides agree with TRBD1. Germline CDR1 reads SGHAT; CDR2 reads FQNNGV. Trimming took 5 bases from V and 0 from J; bases not matched to a gene: 6. There are 16 residues in the CDR3. CDR3 protein: CASSEQGRPTNEKLFF. DNA of the CDR3: TGTGCCAGCAGCGAACAGGGGAGACCAACTAATGAAAAACTGTTTTTT. Full variable domain (outside the CDR3, taken from reference TRBV11-2 and TRBJ1-4): EAGVAQSPRYKIIEKRQSVAFWCNPISGHATLYWYQQILGQGPKLLIQFQNNGVVDDSQLPKDRFSAERLKGVDSTLKIQPAKLEDSAVYLCASSEQGRPTNEKLFFGSGTQLSVL.